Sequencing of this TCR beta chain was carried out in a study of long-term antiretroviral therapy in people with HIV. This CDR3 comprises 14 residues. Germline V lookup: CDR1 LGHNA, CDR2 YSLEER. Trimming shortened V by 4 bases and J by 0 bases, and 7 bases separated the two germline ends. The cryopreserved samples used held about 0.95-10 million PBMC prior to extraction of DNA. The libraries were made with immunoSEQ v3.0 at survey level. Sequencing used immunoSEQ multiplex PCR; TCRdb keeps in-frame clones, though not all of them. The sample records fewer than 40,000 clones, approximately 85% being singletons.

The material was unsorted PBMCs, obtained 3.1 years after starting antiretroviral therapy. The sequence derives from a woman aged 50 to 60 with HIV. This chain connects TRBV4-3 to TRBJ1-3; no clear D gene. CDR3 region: CASSPTSSGNTIYF. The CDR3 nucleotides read TGCGCCAGCAGCCCGACGAGCTCTGGAAACACCATATATTTT.